This T cell receptor beta chain was documented in a study of cytomegalovirus exposure and HLA in healthy donors. The PCR contained 60 Vbeta and 13 Jbeta primers. Produced via immunoSEQ multiplex PCR; TCRdb's table is partial and in-frame only. The sample has about 200,000 clones, around 87% seen once. Study-level findings and limits: Accurate prediction of most subjects' HLA-A and HLA-B alleles from TCR beta sequences was reported. The authors excluded some V segments, including TRBV6-2 and TRBV6-3, as indistinguishable.

The V gene's germline CDR1 is SGHRS and CDR2 YFSETQ. The germline V and J ends were trimmed by 5 bases and 0 bases, with 12 bases remaining between them. The CDR3 extends over 15 amino acids. Turning to this clone: The antigen is undetermined.

This TCR was sampled from a woman aged 18-29 years in good health and CMV-seronegative. The chain has TRBV5-1 and TRBJ1-5; D may be TRBD1 (6 bases). The source material was PBMCs. The CDR3 DNA is TGCGCCAGCAGTGTGACAGGCCTTAGCAATCAGCCCCAGCATTTT. It translates to CASSVTGLSNQPQHF.